This record covers a single TCR beta chain. Its antigen is unknown. No base quality values were provided; no much bigger clone lies one nucleotide off. The method behind the library was the immunoSEQ multiplex PCR assay. TCRdb's version of the immuneACCESS table is confined to in-frame rearrangements and falls short of the full clone set. An unresolved V gene accounts for under half of the shortfall where checked; the remainder is of unknown origin. The sample table shows 1,700 or so clones, and approximately 91% are seen once. The top ten hold over 5.5% of the sample. The source of the sample is a study of tumor T cells in aggressive B-cell lymphoma (dated by TCRdb to 2016 to 2017). Its CDR3 holds 12 amino acids, cysteine through phenylalanine. Only the CDR3 DNA is retained, 36 bases long and in frame from the first base. CDR1 is given as GTSNPN and CDR2 as SVGIG, both from the germline V gene (reference sequence). The V and J ends are trimmed by 0 bases and 11 bases, leaving 13 bases between them.

Sequencing was done on a sample of tumor tissue. The source of this sequence is an adult with diffuse large B cell lymphoma. Recombination joined TRBV30 with TRBJ1-1, with no D gene named confidently. This receptor carries the CDR3 CAWSVLHFTAFF. The sequenced DNA is TGTGCCTGGAGTGTCCTTCACTTTACGGCTTTCTTT.